Listed below are T cell receptor beta chains from one sample, sequenced in a study of blood T cells in healthy people across ages. TCRdb ran MiXCR on the 5' RACE reads and lists one entry per CDR3 protein. The repertoire holds 700,000 to 850,000 distinct CDR3 sequences, with 53% as singletons. Sequences were obtained from blood. These receptors all come from a man at least 80 years old in good health. Each CDR3 is given with its conserved first and last residue. The D gene is left open where the match is weak. The size field is filled for only some rows; it gives once, few, many or a size class.

TRBD2 - TRBJ2-1 TRBV29-1 CSVDAGESSYNEQFF TGCAGCGTTGATGCGGGGGAAAGCTCCTACAATGAGCAGTTCTTC
TRBD2 - TRBJ2-3 TRBV11-2 CASSLVWTSGGFTDTQYF TGTGCCAGCAGCTTAGTGTGGACTAGCGGTGGGTTCACAGATACGCAGTATTTT
- once TRBJ2-3 TRBV27 CASSSGGTTLPGRTQYF TGTGCCAGCAGTTCAGGGGGGACCACCCTACCCGGGCGTACGCAGTATTTT
- few TRBJ2-7 TRBV20-1 CSARPGSTYEQYF TGCAGTGCTAGACCGGGCAGTACCTACGAGCAGTACTTC
TRBD1 once TRBJ2-7 TRBV27 CASSLSRLGTGRPSYGQYF TGTGCCAGCAGTTTATCCAGACTAGGGACAGGGAGGCCTTCCTACGGGCAGTACTTC
TRBD1 - TRBJ1-2 TRBV6-1 CASTQGQTTNYGYTF TGTGCCAGCACCCAGGGACAGACCACTAACTATGGCTACACCTTC
- - TRBJ2-1 TRBV15 CATSREGPNVYNEQFF TGTGCCACCAGCAGAGAGGGACCCAACGTCTACAATGAGCAGTTCTTC
- - TRBJ1-5 TRBV6-6 CASSWGVSEPQHF TGTGCCAGCAGTTGGGGGGTTAGTGAGCCCCAGCATTTT
- few TRBJ2-7 TRBV20-1 CSAIGQGFFYEQYF TGCAGTGCTATCGGGCAGGGCTTTTTCTACGAGCAGTACTTC
- - TRBJ2-3 TRBV7-8 CASSLLELGLTDTQYF TGTGCCAGCAGCTTACTAGAACTAGGTCTCACAGATACGCAGTATTTT
- few TRBJ2-7 TRBV7-9 CASSLRTAPYEQYF TGTGCCAGCAGCTTAAGGACGGCCCCCTACGAGCAGTACTTC
- few TRBJ2-7 TRBV4-2 CASSQDIRLGTYEQYF TGTGCCAGCAGCCAAGATATTAGACTAGGGACCTACGAGCAGTACTTC
- - TRBJ2-7 TRBV20-1 CSATHGTSDEQYF TGCAGTGCCACACACGGGACCTCCGACGAGCAGTACTTC
- - TRBJ2-3 TRBV7-9 CASSLGGYSDTQYF TGTGCCAGCAGCTTAGGAGGGTACTCAGATACGCAGTATTTT
TRBD1 once TRBJ1-1 TRBV25-1 CASSAEGQGNTEAFF TGTGCCAGCAGTGCCGAAGGACAGGGGAACACTGAAGCTTTCTTT
- - TRBJ1-1 TRBV28 CASTLELGLHTEAFF TGTGCCAGCACTCTAGAATTAGGGCTTCACACTGAAGCTTTCTTT
- few TRBJ1-5 TRBV4-2 CASSQDGINQPQHF TGTGCCAGCAGCCAAGATGGCATAAATCAGCCCCAGCATTTT
TRBD2 few TRBJ2-1 TRBV6-5 CASSYESKLAGIYNEQFF TGTGCCAGCAGTTACGAGTCCAAACTAGCGGGAATTTACAATGAGCAGTTCTTC
- - TRBJ1-2 TRBV2 CASNRGLGVDGYTF TGTGCCAGCAACCGGGGCCTGGGGGTGGATGGCTACACCTTC
- few TRBJ2-5 TRBV5-1 CASSLAGTASGLETQYF TGCGCCAGCAGCTTGGCAGGGACAGCTAGCGGATTGGAGACCCAGTACTTC
TRBD2 - TRBJ2-3 TRBV12-3/TRBV12-4 CASSPRGLAGADTQYF TGTGCCAGCAGTCCTAGGGGACTAGCGGGAGCAGATACGCAGTATTTT
- - TRBJ2-3 TRBV4-2 CASSRADLSTDTQYF TGTGCCAGCAGCCGAGCGGACCTTAGCACAGATACGCAGTATTTT
- - TRBJ1-2 TRBV30 CAWGDTPNYGYTF TGTGCCTGGGGGGACACGCCTAACTATGGCTACACCTTC
- - TRBJ2-3 TRBV6-1 CASSRRTATDTQYF TGTGCCAGCAGCCGAAGGACAGCGACAGATACGCAGTATTTT
TRBD1 few TRBJ1-2 TRBV4-1 CASSPRDRASGYTF TGCGCCAGCAGCCCCCGGGACAGGGCGTCGGGCTACACCTTC
- few TRBJ2-1 TRBV7-2 CASGSGTTTAEQFF TGTGCCAGCGGAAGCGGGACAACCACGGCTGAGCAGTTCTTC
- few TRBJ2-1 TRBV6-6 CASSYGPRQEADEQFF TGTGCCAGCAGTTACGGACCTCGACAGGAGGCGGATGAGCAGTTCTTC
TRBD2 - TRBJ2-7 TRBV12-3/TRBV12-4 CASSLRTSGIEQYF TGTGCCAGCAGTCTAAGGACTAGCGGCATTGAGCAGTACTTC
- few TRBJ2-7 TRBV9 CASSDGGKTEQYF TGTGCCAGCAGCGACGGAGGGAAGACGGAGCAGTACTTC
- - TRBJ1-1 TRBV7-8 CASSLSEMNTEAFF TGTGCCAGCAGCTTATCCGAGATGAACACTGAAGCTTTCTTT
- - TRBJ2-7 TRBV7-9 CASSPRRLGREQQYF TGTGCCAGCAGCCCTCGGAGGCTGGGACGGGAGCAGCAGTACTTC
- few TRBJ1-2 TRBV7-2 CASSLRRTYGYTF TGTGCCAGCAGCTTACGCAGGACCTATGGCTACACCTTC